Shown below are 18 T cell receptor beta chains from a single sample sequenced in a study of early T cells in non-severe SARS-CoV-2 infection. One entry per CDR3 protein results from TCRdb running MiXCR on the 5' RACE reads. The table lists around 99,000 distinct CDR3 sequences, roughly 11% of them singletons. Sequencing used whole blood. The receptor set was obtained from an adult who was a healthcare worker with PCR-confirmed SARS-CoV-2 infection or an uninfected control (not recorded which).

This clonotype was counted only a few times. This rearrangement joins TRBV6-1 to TRBJ1-2; D not certain. The CDR3 is made up of 14 amino acids. The V gene lost 2 bases and the J gene lost 4 bases, with 11 bases spanning the gap. Germline-derived CDR1 and CDR2 are MNHNS and SASEGT. The CDR3 coding sequence is TGTGCCAGCAGTGAACCGAGTGCCGCCTATGGCTACACCTTC. Its translation is CASSEPSAAYGYTF.

This clonotype was observed a few times. The V call is TRBV13, the J call TRBJ1-5; the match to TRBD1 covers 7 bases. CDR3 length: 14 amino acids. V gave up 4 bases and J gave up 7 bases; unmatched junction bases: 7. CDR1 is PRHDT, CDR2 FYEKMQ, per germline (reference sequence). The DNA for the CDR3 is TGTGCCAGCAGCTATCAGGGGGTAGGGCAGCCCCAGCATTTT. Amino acids: CASSYQGVGQPQHF.

This clonotype was recorded many times. The chain recombines TRBV9 with TRBJ2-7, with D possibly being TRBD1 (6 bases). V shed 3 bases and J shed 5 bases, with 18 bases lying between them. The CDR3 covers 15 residues. The V gene's germline CDR1 is SGDLS and CDR2 YYNGEE. The CDR3 reads CASSAGDRSLDEQYF. DNA of the CDR3: TGTGCCAGCAGCGCAGGGGATCGGAGTTTGGACGAGCAGTACTTC.

This clonotype occurred many times. This chain uses TRBV2 with TRBJ2-1, with 9 bases aligning to TRBD1. This CDR3 is built from 14 residues. From germline, CDR1 is SNHLY and CDR2 FYNNEI. V lost 8 bases to trimming and J lost 8 bases; unmatched junction nucleotides: 10. The CDR3 protein is CASSDRGVFDEQFF. The CDR3 DNA reads as TGTGCCAGCTCGGACAGGGGTGTTTTCGATGAGCAGTTCTTC.

The V and J genes are TRBV15 and TRBJ2-7, with D hard to call. CDR3 length equals 16 residues. V was pared by 3 bases and J by 0 bases, with 15 bases between. The germline V gene encodes CDR1 LNHNV and CDR2 YYDKDF (reference sequence). DNA for the CDR3: TGTGCCACCAGCAGTGAACCCTACCAGAGCTCCTACGAGCAGTACTTC. This codes for CATSSEPYQSSYEQYF.

V gene TRBV5-1 combines with J gene TRBJ1-2, with 7 bases identical to TRBD1. The CDR3 contains 18 residues. The V and J ends lost 3 bases and 4 bases, in that order; junction bases with no gene match: 18. From germline, CDR1 is SGHRS and CDR2 YFSETQ. The CDR3 is CASSSTTGPVEIGYGYTF. Written as DNA, the CDR3 is TGCGCCAGCAGCTCAACGACAGGGCCCGTGGAGATCGGCTATGGCTACACCTTC.

This clonotype has a count of ten or more. The chain couples TRBV7-2 to TRBJ2-3, with 7 positions matching TRBD2. The CDR3 is 14 amino acids. Germline V CDR1 and CDR2: SGHTA, FQGNSA. V lost 6 bases, J lost 2 bases, and 5 bases stayed unmatched. Here the CDR3 reads CASSASGFTDTQYF. As DNA, the CDR3 is TGTGCCAGCAGTGCTAGCGGTTTCACAGATACGCAGTATTTT.

The chain employs TRBV29-1 and TRBJ2-1, with 8 bases matching TRBD2. The CDR3 loop spans 14 amino acids. J was trimmed by 0 bases and V by 6 bases; bases with no gene match: 4. Per germline, CDR1 SQVTM and CDR2 ANQGSEA. CDR3 region: CSVASGSSYNEQFF. As DNA, the CDR3 is TGCAGCGTCGCAAGCGGGAGCTCCTACAATGAGCAGTTCTTC.

This clonotype was detected many times. The chain uses TRBV11-2 and TRBJ2-3, with no clear D. This CDR3 region has 14 residues. CDR1 and CDR2 (germline): SGHAT, FQNNGV. V dropped 0 bases and J dropped 4 bases, with 8 bases sitting between them. The CDR3 sequence is CASSLEGLPDTQYF. The CDR3 nucleotides read TGTGCCAGCAGCTTAGAAGGCTTACCAGATACGCAGTATTTT.

The chain links TRBV12-3 or TRBV12-4 to TRBJ2-1; 10 bases agree with TRBD2. Losses at the gene ends were 4 bases for V and 7 bases for J; bases not matched to a gene: 10. The CDR3 has 16 residues. In nucleotides, the CDR3 is TGTGCCAGCAGTTCGTGGAAGGCGGGACTAGCGAATGAGCAGTTCTTC. Protein: CASSSWKAGLANEQFF.

This clonotype has only a few counts. This chain connects TRBV6-5 to TRBJ2-2, with D uncertain. There are 14 residues in the CDR3. CDR1 is MNHEY and CDR2 is SVGAGI in the germline V gene. Trimming left V 1 base short and J 0 bases short, with 3 bases between. CDR3 nucleotides: TGTGCCAGCAGTTACTTCTCGAACACCGGGGAGCTGTTTTTT. This encodes CASSYFSNTGELFF.

This clonotype was seen more than once but under ten times. The genes are TRBV7-9 and TRBJ2-2, with D perhaps being TRBD1 or TRBD2 (6 bases each). Germline assignment: CDR1 SEHNR and CDR2 FQNEAQ (reference sequence). V lost 5 bases, J lost 0 bases, and 10 bases lay in between. This CDR3 is 15 amino acids long. The DNA of the CDR3 is TGTGCCAGCAGCCCCGGGGGCCCGAACACCGGGGAGCTGTTTTTT. Its protein is CASSPGGPNTGELFF.

V and J are TRBV7-9 and TRBJ2-3, with D uncertain. This CDR3 is 14 amino acids long. V was cut by 7 bases and J by 2 bases, with 13 bases left in between. The V gene's germline CDR1 is SEHNR and CDR2 FQNEAQ (reference sequence). The CDR3, as DNA: TGTGCCAGCACCGGCGTGGGGTCCACAGATACGCAGTATTTT. Its translation is CASTGVGSTDTQYF.

J is TRBJ2-7 and V is TRBV27, with D maybe TRBD2 (5 bases). The germline CDR1 and CDR2 sequences are MNHEY and SMNVEV (reference sequence). Trimming left V 8 bases short and J 2 bases short, with 13 bases between. The CDR3 is 13 amino acids. DNA for the CDR3: TGTGCCAGCGGCGGGTCGGCCACCTACGAGCAGTACTTC. Translating gives CASGGSATYEQYF.

A few counts support this clonotype. This chain uses TRBV6-2 or TRBV6-3 with TRBJ2-2; 10 positions match TRBD2. The germline gives CDR1 MNHEY, CDR2 SVGEGT. The CDR3 spans 16 residues. V lost 7 bases and J lost 4; bases outside the gene matches: 9. The DNA for the CDR3 is TGTGCCAGCAAGGCCACCCGACTAGCGGGCACCGGGGAGCTGTTTTTT. This translates into CASKATRLAGTGELFF.

This clonotype was seen repeatedly, ten times or more. J is TRBJ1-1 and V is TRBV2, with TRBD1 matching over 7 bases. Per the germline V gene, CDR1 is SNHLY and CDR2 is FYNNEI. With V trimmed by 7 bases and J by 4 bases, 18 bases remained unmatched. The CDR3 has 17 amino acids. The chain's CDR3 is CASIGKGGRSGGTEAFF. In nucleotides, the CDR3 is TGTGCCAGCATCGGTAAAGGGGGCCGTAGCGGGGGCACTGAAGCTTTCTTT.

This chain uses TRBV5-1 with TRBJ2-1; 11 bases line up with TRBD2. V shed 4 bases, J shed 7 bases, and the junction held 7 bases outside the gene matches. This CDR3 contains 15 residues. Germline values: CDR1 SGHRS, CDR2 YFSETQ. This CDR3 reads CASSNGGLADNEQFF. DNA of the CDR3: TGCGCCAGCAGCAACGGGGGACTAGCGGATAATGAGCAGTTCTTC.

This clonotype has more than one count but fewer than ten. CDR3 nucleotide sequence: TGCAGTGCAGGTAGGCCCGCCGTTGGGACTAGCGGGCACTTCCAAGAGACCCAGTACTTC. It encodes CSAGRPAVGTSGHFQETQYF. The chain combines TRBV20-1 with TRBJ2-5; 12 bases fit TRBD2. Germline V gene sequence: CDR1 DFQATT, CDR2 SNEGSKA (reference sequence). With V trimmed by 6 bases and J by 1 base, 21 bases remained unmatched. The CDR3 extends over 20 amino acids.